The T cell receptor beta chain described here comes from a study of post-analysis software for immune sequencing data. Study-wide background: Clinical courses comprised relapsing-remitting, secondary progressive and progressive-relapsing multiple sclerosis. Notes on the study in general: Samples sharing a preparation batch grouped tightly together when assessed by F measure. Versus controls, multiple sclerosis patients showed significantly lower diversity (normalized Chao1). TRBV segments more frequent in patients than in controls numbered a few and included TRBV5-6, TRBV5-1 and TRBV20-1.

TCR beta libraries were prepared from cDNA with unique molecular identifiers. When roughly 0.85 to 11 million T cells were used, they gave hundreds of thousands of cDNA molecules. TCRdb reprocessed the PCR reads via MiXCR and lists one record per CDR3 protein. The sample gives approximately 730,000 distinct CDR3 sequences, roughly 46% of which show up once; 4.9% is in the top ten. Concerning this clonotype itself: Its antigen is unknown.

The junction had 9 bases not matched to a gene; V was cut back by 6 bases and J by 3 bases. This CDR3 contains 15 residues. Germline CDR1 and CDR2: ENHRY and SYGVKD. The sequence derives from a girl between 5 and 17 years old with multiple sclerosis. This chain uses TRBV10-3 with TRBJ2-5; 8 bases match TRBD1. Sequencing was done on a sample of blood. In DNA form, the CDR3 reads TGTGCCATCAGGGGTGGACAGGGTTTGGAAGAGACCCAGTACTTC. It is translated as CAIRGGQGLEETQYF.